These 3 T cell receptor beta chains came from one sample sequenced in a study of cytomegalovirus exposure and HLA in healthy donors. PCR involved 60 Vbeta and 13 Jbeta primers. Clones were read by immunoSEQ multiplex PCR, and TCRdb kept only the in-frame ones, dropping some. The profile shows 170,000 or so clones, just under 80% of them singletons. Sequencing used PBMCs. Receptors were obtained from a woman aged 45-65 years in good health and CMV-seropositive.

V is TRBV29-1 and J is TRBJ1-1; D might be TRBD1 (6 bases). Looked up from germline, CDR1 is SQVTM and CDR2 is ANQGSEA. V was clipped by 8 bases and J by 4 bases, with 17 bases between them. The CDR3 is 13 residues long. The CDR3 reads CSSEQGRSTEAFF. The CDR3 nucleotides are TGCAGCAGTGAACAGGGAAGGAGCACTGAAGCTTTCTTT.

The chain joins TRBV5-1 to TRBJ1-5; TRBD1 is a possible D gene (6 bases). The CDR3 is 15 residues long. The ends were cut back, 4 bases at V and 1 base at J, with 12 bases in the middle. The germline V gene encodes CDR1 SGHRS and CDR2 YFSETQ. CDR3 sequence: CASSAGGGSNQPQHF. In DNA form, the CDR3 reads TGCGCCAGCAGCGCGGGGGGCGGGAGCAATCAGCCCCAGCATTTT.

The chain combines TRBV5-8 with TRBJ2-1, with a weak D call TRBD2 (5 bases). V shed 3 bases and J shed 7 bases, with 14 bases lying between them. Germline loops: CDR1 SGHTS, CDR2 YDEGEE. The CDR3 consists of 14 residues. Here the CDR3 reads CASSWELRRNEQFF. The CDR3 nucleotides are TGTGCCAGCAGCTGGGAGTTGAGGAGGAATGAGCAGTTCTTC.